This T cell receptor beta chain was obtained from a study of blood T cell repertoires in COVID-19. In the study overall: Samples came from the United States, Italy and Spain, spanning acute and convalescent COVID-19.

The protocol was immunoSEQ multiplex PCR, while the TCRdb copy is restricted to in-frame clones and leaves out a portion. The sample has 150,000 to 200,000 clones; 65% to 90% are singletons. The CDR3 sequence is 15 residues long. Germline V gene lookup returns CDR1 SNHLY and CDR2 FYNNEI. The V gene lost 8 bases and the J gene lost 1 base, with 15 bases spanning the gap. This receptor was identified in a man aged 45-60 years with active or convalescent COVID-19. The chain combines TRBV2 with TRBJ1-3, with unresolved D. Sequencing input: peripheral blood. The CDR3 DNA follows: TGTGCCAGCTGGGCAGTCTCCTCTTCTGGAAACACCATATATTTT. Its protein product is CASWAVSSSGNTIYF. Complete variable domain (other parts from reference TRBV2 and TRBJ1-3): EPEVTQTPSHQVTQMGQEVILRCVPISNHLYFYWYRQILGQKVEFLVSFYNNEISEKSEIFDDQFSVERPDGSNFTLKIRSTKLEDSAMYFCASWAVSSSGNTIYFGEGSWLTVV.